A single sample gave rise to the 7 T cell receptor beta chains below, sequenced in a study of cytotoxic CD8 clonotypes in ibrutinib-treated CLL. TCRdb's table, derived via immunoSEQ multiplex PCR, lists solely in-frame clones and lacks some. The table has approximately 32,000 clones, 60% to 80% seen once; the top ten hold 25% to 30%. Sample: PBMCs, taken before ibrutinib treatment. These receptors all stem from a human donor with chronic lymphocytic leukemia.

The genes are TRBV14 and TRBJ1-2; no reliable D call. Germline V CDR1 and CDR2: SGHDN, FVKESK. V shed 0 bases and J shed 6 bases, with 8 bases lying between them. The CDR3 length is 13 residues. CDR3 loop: CASSQDIRDGYTF. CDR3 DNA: TGTGCCAGCAGCCAAGATATAAGGGATGGCTACACCTTC.

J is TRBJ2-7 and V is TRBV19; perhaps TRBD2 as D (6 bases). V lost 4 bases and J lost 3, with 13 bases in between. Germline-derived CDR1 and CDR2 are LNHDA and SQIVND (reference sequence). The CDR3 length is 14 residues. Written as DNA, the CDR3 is TGTGCCAGTAGTAACTTCGGGGGAGGCTACGAGCAGTACTTC. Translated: CASSNFGGGYEQYF.

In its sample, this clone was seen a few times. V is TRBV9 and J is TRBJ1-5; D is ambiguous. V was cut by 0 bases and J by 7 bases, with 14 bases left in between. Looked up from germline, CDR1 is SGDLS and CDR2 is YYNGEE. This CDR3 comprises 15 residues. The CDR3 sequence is CASSVDVGFGQPQHF. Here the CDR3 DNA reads TGTGCCAGCAGCGTAGACGTAGGGTTTGGGCAGCCCCAGCATTTT.

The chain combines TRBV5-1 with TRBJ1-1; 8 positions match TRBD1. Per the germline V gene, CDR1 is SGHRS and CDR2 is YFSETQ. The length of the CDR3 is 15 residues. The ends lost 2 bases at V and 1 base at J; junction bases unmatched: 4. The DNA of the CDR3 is TGCGCCAGCAGCTTAACCGGGACAGGGAACACTGAAGCTTTCTTT. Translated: CASSLTGTGNTEAFF.

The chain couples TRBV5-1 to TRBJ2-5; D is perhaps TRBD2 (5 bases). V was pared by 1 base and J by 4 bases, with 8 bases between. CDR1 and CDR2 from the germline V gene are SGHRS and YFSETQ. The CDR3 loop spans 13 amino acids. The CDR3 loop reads CASSLLGGETQYF. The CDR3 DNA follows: TGCGCCAGCAGCTTGCTAGGAGGAGAGACCCAGTACTTC.

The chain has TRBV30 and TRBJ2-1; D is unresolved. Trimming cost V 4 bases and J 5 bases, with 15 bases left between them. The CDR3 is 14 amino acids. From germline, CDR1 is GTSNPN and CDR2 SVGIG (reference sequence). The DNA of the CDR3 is TGTGCCTGGACTCGGTGGACCGACGACAATGAGCAGTTCTTC. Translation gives CAWTRWTDDNEQFF.

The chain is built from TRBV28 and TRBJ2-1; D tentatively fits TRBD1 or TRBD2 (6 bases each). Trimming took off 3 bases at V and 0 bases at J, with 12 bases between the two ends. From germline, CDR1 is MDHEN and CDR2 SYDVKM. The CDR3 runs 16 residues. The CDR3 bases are TGTGCCAGCAGTTTGGTGGGGGGCGGCTCCTACAATGAGCAGTTCTTC. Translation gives CASSLVGGGSYNEQFF.